Below are 25 T cell receptor beta chains sequenced from a single sample in a study of T-cell reconstitution after alpha-beta-depleted transplantation in children. Unique molecular identifiers featured in how the TCRbeta library was prepared. Each CDR3 protein gets one entry after TCRdb re-called the PCR reads with MiXCR. Here the sample spans about 980,000 distinct CDR3 sequences, about 29% being singletons. The sequenced sample was PBMCs, mostly from graft donor cells, obtained 360 days after TCRalphabeta/CD19-depleted stem cell transplant. These receptors all come from a boy younger than two who had a stem cell transplant for SCID, so the T cells may come from the graft donor.

The chain is built from TRBV5-1 and TRBJ2-7; tentatively, D is TRBD1 (6 bases). From germline, CDR1 is SGHRS and CDR2 YFSETQ. There are 15 residues in the CDR3. Trimming cost V 0 bases and J 0 bases, with 10 bases left between them. The CDR3 coding sequence is TGCGCCAGCAGCTTGGGTGACAGGAGCTCCTACGAGCAGTACTTC. It codes for CASSLGDRSSYEQYF. The variable domain in full, completed from reference TRBV5-1 and TRBJ2-7, reads KAGVTQTPRYLIKTRGQQVTLSCSPISGHRSVSWYQQTPGQGLQFLFEYFSETQRNKGNFPGRFSGRQFSNSRSEMNVSTLELGDSALYLCASSLGDRSSYEQYFGPGTRLTVT.

This clonotype has only a few counts. The V call is TRBV28, the J call TRBJ2-1, with D uncertain. The germline V gene encodes CDR1 MDHEN and CDR2 SYDVKM. This CDR3 is built from 13 residues. The ends were cut back, 6 bases at V and 6 bases at J, with 12 bases in the middle. CDR3 region: CASRTVGLNEQFF. In DNA, the CDR3 is TGTGCCAGCAGGACGGTGGGCCTCAATGAGCAGTTCTTC.

This clonotype was recorded a few times. This chain joins TRBV20-1 and TRBJ1-3; the D is unclear. V lost 2 bases, J lost 4 bases, and 9 bases lay in between. The germline CDR1 and CDR2 sequences are DFQATT and SNEGSKA (reference sequence). The CDR3 is made up of 13 amino acids. The DNA for the CDR3 is TGCAGTGCTAGACGAACAGCCGGAAACACCATATATTTT. Translating it yields CSARRTAGNTIYF.

This clonotype appeared many times. V usage is TRBV27 and J usage is TRBJ2-6, with D hard to call. Trimming left V 5 bases short and J 0 bases short, with 8 bases between. Germline loops: CDR1 MNHEY, CDR2 SMNVEV (reference sequence). The CDR3 runs to 15 residues. The CDR3 DNA reads as TGTGCCAGCAGTACCTCAGTCTCTGGGGCCAACGTCCTGACTTTC. Its protein product is CASSTSVSGANVLTF.

V gene TRBV6-2 or TRBV6-3 combines with J gene TRBJ2-3; no firm D call. V was cut by 2 bases and J by 2 bases, with 11 bases left in between. The CDR3 is made up of 15 amino acids. Germline CDR1 is MNHEY and CDR2 is SVGEGT. CDR3: CASSYPSTPTDTQYF. The DNA for the CDR3 is TGTGCCAGCAGTTACCCGTCGACTCCCACAGATACGCAGTATTTT.

The chain recombines TRBV5-5 with TRBJ2-1; 8 positions agree with TRBD1. V dropped 1 base and J dropped 8; count of bases not matched to a gene: 8. The CDR3 runs 15 residues. Per the germline V gene, CDR1 is SGHKS and CDR2 is YYEKEE (reference sequence). As DNA, the CDR3 is TGTGCCAGCAGCTTGATAACAGGGGGAGTGGATGAGCAGTTCTTC. Amino acid sequence: CASSLITGGVDEQFF. Full variable domain (missing parts from reference TRBV5-5 and TRBJ2-1): DAGVTQSPTHLIKTRGQQVTLRCSPISGHKSVSWYQQVLGQGPQFIFQYYEKEERGRGNFPDRFSARQFPNYSSELNVNALLLGDSALYLCASSLITGGVDEQFFGPGTRLTVL.

The chain couples TRBV29-1 to TRBJ2-6, with unresolved D. This CDR3 region has 14 residues. Trimming cost V 4 bases and J 3 bases, with 10 bases left between them. CDR1 and CDR2 from the germline V gene are SQVTM and ANQGSEA. The CDR3 sequence: CSVGSGSGANVLTF. The CDR3 DNA sequence: TGCAGCGTTGGATCGGGTAGTGGGGCCAACGTCCTGACTTTC.

This clonotype was counted between two and nine times. The chain joins TRBV7-2 to TRBJ2-5, with a weak D call TRBD1 (5 bases). Germline CDR1 and CDR2: SGHTA and FQGNSA. The CDR3 extends over 16 amino acids. Deletions cut 3 bases from V and 4 bases from J, with 18 bases between. CDR3 sequence reads: CASSFSPGPLGETQYF. CDR3 sequence (DNA): TGTGCCAGCAGCTTCTCCCCAGGGCCCCTGGGAGAGACCCAGTACTTC.

This clonotype came up a few times. J is TRBJ2-3 and V is TRBV2; 9 bases are shared with TRBD2. The trim removed 7 bases at V and 2 bases at J, leaving 7 bases unmatched. The CDR3 runs to 15 residues. The V gene's germline CDR1 is SNHLY and CDR2 FYNNEI. CDR3: CASMIAGAHTDTQYF. DNA for the CDR3: TGTGCCAGCATGATAGCGGGGGCCCACACAGATACGCAGTATTTT.

The chain joins TRBV5-6 to TRBJ1-1, with D possibly matching TRBD1 (6 bases). Trimming removed 2 bases at V and 11 bases at J, with 13 bases between. Germline values: CDR1 SGHDT, CDR2 YYEEEE. The CDR3 runs 12 residues. CDR3 amino acids: CASSFRTARAFF. The CDR3, as DNA: TGTGCCAGCAGCTTTCGGACAGCCCGGGCTTTCTTT.

This clonotype was counted a few times. The chain links TRBV28 to TRBJ2-5; 8 bases fit TRBD2. From germline, CDR1 is MDHEN and CDR2 SYDVKM. The V segment lost 1 base and the J segment 8 bases; nucleotides outside the gene matches: 9. This CDR3 has 15 residues. In nucleotides, the CDR3 is TGTGCCAGCAGTTTATATACAGCGGGGGTCCGAACCCAGTACTTC. It translates to CASSLYTAGVRTQYF. Combining the CDR3 with reference TRBV28 and TRBJ2-5 gives the whole variable domain DVKVTQSSRYLVKRTGEKVFLECVQDMDHENMFWYRQDPGLGLRLIYFSYDVKMKEKGDIPEGYSVSREKKERFSLILESASTNQTSMYLCASSLYTAGVRTQYFGPGTRLLVL.

CDR3 residues: CASSYILAGKETQYF. CDR3 DNA sequence: TGTGCCAGCAGTTACATACTAGCGGGGAAGGAGACCCAGTACTTC. This sequence joins TRBV6-2 or TRBV6-3 and TRBJ2-5; TRBD2 matches 10 bases. CDR3 length: 15 amino acids. V shed 2 bases, J shed 5 bases, and the junction held 5 bases outside the gene matches. Germline V gene sequence: CDR1 MNHEY, CDR2 SVGEGT.

V and J are TRBV6-1 and TRBJ2-7, with unresolved D. The CDR3 length is 12 residues. V lost 6 bases and J 3 bases, leaving 9 bases between the germline ends. The germline gives CDR1 MNHNS, CDR2 SASEGT. CDR3 in amino acids: CASSLQIYEQYF. The CDR3 coding sequence is TGTGCCAGCAGCCTACAGATCTACGAGCAGTACTTC.

In this sample, this clonotype turned up a few times. The chain uses TRBV27 and TRBJ2-1; 11 nucleotides agree with TRBD2. The CDR3 runs to 15 residues. After removal of 2 bases from V and 10 bases from J, the junction contained 7 bases not matched to a gene. CDR1 MNHEY and CDR2 SMNVEV come from the germline V gene (reference sequence). As DNA, the CDR3 is TGTGCCAGCAGTTTAAGTAGCGGGGGGGCGTTAGAGCAGTTCTTC. Translation: CASSLSSGGALEQFF.

This chain uses TRBV10-3 with TRBJ2-5; 12 nucleotides agree with TRBD1. This CDR3 comprises 15 residues. CDR1 is ENHRY, CDR2 SYGVKD, per germline. V trimming: 3 bases; J trimming: 4 bases; junction bases outside the gene matches: 3. CDR3 sequence reads: CAISDSGQGAETQYF. The CDR3 DNA reads TGTGCCATCAGTGACTCGGGACAGGGGGCAGAGACCCAGTACTTC.

The rearrangement uses TRBV3-1 and TRBJ2-3; 9 bases are a match to TRBD2. CDR1 and CDR2 (germline): LGHDT, YNNKEL (reference sequence). Trimming took 11 bases from V and 0 from J; bases not matched to a gene: 9. The CDR3 loop spans 15 amino acids. CDR3 in amino acids: CASAPTSGSTDTQYF. In nucleotides, the CDR3 is TGTGCCTCCGCCCCTACTAGCGGGAGCACAGATACGCAGTATTTT.

This clonotype showed up just a few times. This chain uses TRBV20-1 with TRBJ1-1; TRBD1 aligns across 10 bases. This CDR3 contains 12 residues. Germline V gene data show CDR1 as DFQATT and CDR2 as SNEGSKA (reference sequence). V dropped 3 bases and J dropped 12; count of bases not matched to a gene: 7. In DNA form, the CDR3 reads TGCAGTGCTAGGGGGGGACAGGGGAATACTTTCTTT. This sequence encodes CSARGGQGNTFF.

This clonotype turned up a few times. The J gene is TRBJ1-2, the V gene TRBV9; D is perhaps TRBD1 (6 bases). Trimming stripped 3 bases from V and 2 bases from J, with 11 bases between. The CDR3 runs to 14 residues. From germline, CDR1 is SGDLS and CDR2 YYNGEE. CDR3 loop: CASSARGDNYGYTF. The CDR3 DNA sequence: TGTGCCAGCAGCGCCAGGGGAGACAACTATGGCTACACCTTC.

The CDR3 reads CASRTSVGYEQYF. CDR3 bases: TGTGCCAGCAGGACTAGCGTTGGATACGAGCAGTACTTC. The chain has TRBV12-3 or TRBV12-4 and TRBJ2-7; 8 positions agree with TRBD2. This CDR3 has 13 residues. Germline trimming cut 6 bases from V and 4 bases from J; bases unmatched to any gene: 5.

V is TRBV28 and J is TRBJ2-7, with D possibly being TRBD1 (6 bases). CDR1 is MDHEN and CDR2 is SYDVKM in the germline V gene. V lost 5 bases and J 2 bases, leaving 25 bases between the germline ends. The CDR3 is 18 amino acids. This chain's CDR3 is CASSGGPYRESQPYEQYF. The CDR3 DNA follows: TGTGCCAGCAGTGGAGGTCCCTACAGGGAATCCCAACCCTACGAGCAGTACTTC.

This clonotype showed up just a few times. The chain links TRBV20-1 to TRBJ1-2; the D is unclear. CDR3 length equals 14 residues. V lost 5 bases to trimming and J lost 1 base, with 14 bases between them. Germline-derived CDR1 and CDR2 are DFQATT and SNEGSKA (reference sequence). Here the CDR3 reads CSASPAAGNYGYTF. Here the CDR3 DNA reads TGCAGTGCTTCCCCGGCTGCTGGTAACTATGGCTACACCTTC.

This clonotype has just a few counts. The chain uses TRBV6-5 and TRBJ2-7; no reliable D call. The germline V gene encodes CDR1 MNHEY and CDR2 SVGAGI. Between the trimmed V and J ends, which lost 0 bases and 4 bases, there was a span of 19 bases. The CDR3 is made up of 17 amino acids. The CDR3 loop is CASSYSGSTTELYEQYF. Here the CDR3 DNA reads TGTGCCAGCAGTTACTCGGGCTCAACCACCGAACTATACGAGCAGTACTTC.

This clonotype occurred a few times. The chain recombines TRBV6-1 with TRBJ1-1; 10 nucleotides align to TRBD1. The germline CDR1 and CDR2 sequences are MNHNS and SASEGT. Losses at the gene ends were 6 bases for V and 5 bases for J; bases not matched to a gene: 6. This CDR3 has 14 amino acids. The chain's CDR3 is CASSHRTGGTEAFF. As DNA, the CDR3 is TGTGCCAGCAGCCACAGGACAGGGGGGACTGAAGCTTTCTTT.

This clonotype showed up just a few times. The chain is built from TRBV5-1 and TRBJ1-1; D ambiguous. The CDR3 spans 15 residues. V lost 0 bases, J lost 0 bases, and 9 bases lay in between. Germline loops: CDR1 SGHRS, CDR2 YFSETQ. The DNA for the CDR3 is TGCGCCAGCAGCTTGGAATCAAATATGAACACTGAAGCTTTCTTT. This codes for CASSLESNMNTEAFF.

The CDR3 DNA reads as TGCAGCGTTGTTATCACCGGGGAGCTGTTTTTT. This encodes CSVVITGELFF. The chain combines TRBV29-1 with TRBJ2-2; D not certain. Germline-derived CDR1 and CDR2 are SQVTM and ANQGSEA. V was cut by 4 bases and J by 4 bases, with 4 bases left in between. This CDR3 contains 11 residues.